The 32 T cell receptor beta chains below all came from one sample that was sequenced in a study of CD8 T cells in Susac syndrome. A quantity of roughly 0.5 to 1 ug RNA underwent reverse transcription using random hexamers. TCRdb re-called the immunoSEQ multiplex PCR reads with MiXCR, one entry per CDR3 protein. The data show under 150,000 distinct CDR3 sequences, 85% to 95% seen once. Sequencing input: CD4+ T cells from PBMCs. The receptor set was obtained from a human donor with Susac syndrome.

The chain uses TRBV4-3 and TRBJ2-5, with D possibly TRBD2 on 7 matching bases. Germline V gives CDR1 LGHNA, CDR2 YSLEER. The CDR3 extends over 14 amino acids. V was shortened by 0 bases and J by 5 bases, with 10 bases between the two germline ends. This chain's CDR3 is CASSQEGGAETQYF. CDR3 sequence (DNA): TGCGCCAGCAGCCAAGAGGGGGGGGCCGAGACCCAGTACTTC.

V gene TRBV30 combines with J gene TRBJ2-7; 7 positions agree with TRBD2. Germline V gene lookup returns CDR1 GTSNPN and CDR2 SVGIG (reference sequence). Trimming cost V 4 bases and J 2 bases; bases outside gene matches: 8. The CDR3 length is 14 residues. CDR3: CAWISAGETYEQYF. CDR3 DNA: TGTGCCTGGATTTCTGCGGGGGAGACCTACGAGCAGTACTTC.

V gene TRBV5-4 combines with J gene TRBJ1-6; D is possibly TRBD1 (5 bases). Trimming left V 1 base short and J 4 bases short, with 6 bases between. Germline V gene data show CDR1 as SGHNT and CDR2 as YYREEE (reference sequence). The CDR3 runs 14 residues. The CDR3 is CASSLPGYNSPLHF. As DNA, the CDR3 is TGTGCCAGCAGCTTGCCAGGGTATAATTCACCCCTCCACTTT.

The V call is TRBV20-1, the J call TRBJ2-2; D gene unclear. The CDR3 has 16 residues. With 0 bases removed from V and 3 bases from J, the gap between germline ends came to 14 bases. Germline assignment: CDR1 DFQATT and CDR2 SNEGSKA (reference sequence). CDR3 sequence (DNA): TGCAGTGCTAGAGACCGCGGAAACAGTTACACCGGGGAGCTGTTTTTT. It yields the protein CSARDRGNSYTGELFF.

The V gene is TRBV12-3 or TRBV12-4, the J gene TRBJ1-1; no firm D call. CDR3 length: 12 residues. The V gene lost 5 bases and the J gene lost 6 bases, with 10 bases spanning the gap. The CDR3 DNA is TGTGCCAGCAGTCGCCGTGGGTCTGAAGCTTTCTTT. It yields the protein CASSRRGSEAFF.

The chain uses TRBV29-1 and TRBJ2-3, with D possibly TRBD2 on 6 matching bases. The CDR3 totals 15 residues. Germline V lookup: CDR1 SQVTM, CDR2 ANQGSEA. V was clipped by 1 base and J by 4 bases, with 15 bases between them. CDR3: CSVEASGLYADTQYF. CDR3 nucleotides: TGCAGCGTTGAAGCGAGCGGGTTGTACGCAGATACGCAGTATTTT.

This clonotype came up once. This chain connects TRBV7-9 to TRBJ1-1; D unclear. Per the germline V gene, CDR1 is SEHNR and CDR2 is FQNEAQ (reference sequence). The V end was cut by 5 bases, the J end by 1 base, with 11 bases between. The CDR3 sequence is 14 residues long. The CDR3 nucleotides are TGTGCCAGCAGCCCCAACACCCCGAACACTGAAGCTTTCTTT. This gives the protein CASSPNTPNTEAFF.

This clonotype was picked up one time. The gene calls are TRBV9 and TRBJ2-1; 7 bases agree with TRBD2. Unmatched junction bases numbered 13, after V lost 0 bases and J lost 7 bases. The length of the CDR3 is 17 residues. CDR1 and CDR2 from the germline V gene are SGDLS and YYNGEE. The CDR3 DNA reads as TGTGCCAGCAGCGTAGCCTCCGGGGAGCGGGAAGGTAATGAGCAGTTCTTC. Protein sequence: CASSVASGEREGNEQFF.

The chain employs TRBV20-1 and TRBJ2-7; 12 nucleotides line up with TRBD2. Germline lookup yields CDR1 DFQATT and CDR2 SNEGSKA (reference sequence). The CDR3 has 15 amino acids. The V gene end was trimmed by 3 bases and the J gene end by 7 bases; junction bases not matched to a gene: 10. This chain's CDR3 is CSASSLAGGPREQYF. CDR3 in DNA: TGCAGTGCTAGTTCTCTAGCGGGAGGGCCTCGAGAGCAGTACTTC.

The CDR3 DNA reads as TGTGCCAGCAGCGGTGGGGGGATCGGTGAAAAACTGTTTTTT. This translates into CASSGGGIGEKLFF. The chain combines TRBV5-8 with TRBJ1-4, with D perhaps TRBD1 (5 bases). The CDR3 runs to 14 residues. Deletions cut 4 bases from V and 7 bases from J, with 14 bases between. Germline V CDR1 and CDR2: SGHTS, YDEGEE.

This clonotype was found once. The chain is built from TRBV9 and TRBJ1-2; the D is unclear. Germline CDR1 reads SGDLS; CDR2 reads YYNGEE. The ends were cut back, 0 bases at V and 7 bases at J, with 13 bases in the middle. CDR3 length: 14 amino acids. The DNA of the CDR3 is TGTGCCAGCAGCGTAGAGGTGGGAGGAACTGGCTACACCTTC. It is translated as CASSVEVGGTGYTF.

V usage is TRBV12-3 or TRBV12-4 and J usage is TRBJ2-5, with 7 positions matching TRBD1. V was clipped by 4 bases and J by 6 bases; unmatched bases: 8. The CDR3 has 14 amino acids. DNA for the CDR3: TGTGCCAGCAGTTCAGACAGGGTGATGAAGACCCAGTACTTC. It codes for CASSSDRVMKTQYF.

The genes are TRBV30 and TRBJ1-1; 7 bases are shared with TRBD1. Germline trimming cut 1 base from V and 1 base from J; bases unmatched to any gene: 6. This CDR3 region has 15 residues. CDR1 is GTSNPN and CDR2 is SVGIG in the germline V gene (reference sequence). The CDR3 region is CAWSARGQQNTEAFF. CDR3 DNA: TGTGCCTGGAGTGCGAGGGGACAGCAGAACACTGAAGCTTTCTTT.

The gene calls are TRBV15 and TRBJ1-4; 10 bases are shared with TRBD1. This CDR3 contains 15 residues. V was clipped by 4 bases and J by 11 bases; unmatched bases: 10. Germline V gene lookup returns CDR1 LNHNV and CDR2 YYDKDF (reference sequence). CDR3: CATSTRTGGVAKLFF. In nucleotides, the CDR3 is TGTGCCACCAGCACCAGGACAGGGGGGGTTGCGAAACTGTTTTTT.

This chain joins TRBV20-1 and TRBJ2-7; D gene ambiguous. The length of the CDR3 is 12 residues. CDR1 and CDR2 (germline): DFQATT, SNEGSKA (reference sequence). Trimming cost V 6 bases and J 0 bases, with 9 bases left between them. CDR3 residues: CSAIESSYEQYF. The CDR3 DNA is TGCAGTGCCATCGAAAGCTCCTACGAGCAGTACTTC.

This clonotype was seen once. The chain recombines TRBV29-1 with TRBJ1-1; D is possibly TRBD1 (6 bases). V lost 4 bases to trimming and J lost 8 bases, with 8 bases between them. Germline V lookup: CDR1 SQVTM, CDR2 ANQGSEA. This CDR3 spans 10 amino acids. The CDR3 coding sequence is TGCAGCGTTGCCACAGGGGAAGCTTTCTTT. Its protein product is CSVATGEAFF.

CDR3 amino acids: CSAKTGHLNTEAFF. The DNA for the CDR3 is TGCAGTGCTAAAACGGGACATTTGAACACTGAAGCTTTCTTT. The chain couples TRBV20-1 to TRBJ1-1; D perhaps matches TRBD1 (6 bases). This CDR3 region has 14 residues. The V end was cut by 4 bases, the J end by 0 bases, with 12 bases between. Germline assignment: CDR1 DFQATT and CDR2 SNEGSKA (reference sequence).

A remark on this clonotype: A read error may account for a junction end that differs from germline. The chain couples TRBV7-7 to TRBJ1-5; D might be TRBD1 (5 bases). The length of the CDR3 is 13 residues. Germline lookup yields CDR1 SSHAT and CDR2 FNYEAQ (reference sequence). The CDR3 sequence is CASSLGHNQPQHF. CDR3 in DNA: TGTGCTAGCAGCTTAGGACACAATCAGCCCCAGCATTTT. The complete variable domain, with remaining parts taken from reference TRBV7-7 and TRBJ1-5, reads GAGVSQSPRYKVTKRGQDVTLRCDPISSHATLYWYQQALGQGPEFLTYFNYEAQPDKSGLPSDRFSAERPEGSISTLTIQRTEQRDSAMYRCASSLGHNQPQHFGDGTRLSIL.

For this clonotype: No DNA is shown, since the ends of the CDR3 on it are uncertain; the CDR3 is the one TCRdb lists. This chain links TRBV12-3 or TRBV12-4 with TRBJ1-2. The CDR3 is 13 residues long, counting both termini. CDR3 amino acids: CASSSSVNYGYTF.

This chain connects TRBV18 to TRBJ1-2; 7 bases are shared with TRBD1. V gave up 5 bases and J gave up 8 bases; unmatched junction bases: 17. This CDR3 region has 16 residues. CDR1 KGHSH and CDR2 LQKENI come from the germline V gene. CDR3 in amino acids: CASSSQRHRGYEGYTF. The CDR3 nucleotides are TGTGCCAGCTCATCACAACGGCACAGGGGCTATGAGGGCTACACCTTC.

V is TRBV2 and J is TRBJ1-1; maybe TRBD1 (5 bases). The V end was cut by 4 bases, the J end by 1 base, with 10 bases between. Germline CDR1 SNHLY, CDR2 FYNNEI. This CDR3 spans 14 amino acids. CDR3 sequence: CASSVHGGNTEAFF. CDR3 bases: TGTGCCAGCAGTGTCCATGGGGGGAACACTGAAGCTTTCTTT. Drawing the rest from reference TRBV2 and TRBJ1-1, the complete variable domain is EPEVTQTPSHQVTQMGQEVILRCVPISNHLYFYWYRQILGQKVEFLVSFYNNEISEKSEIFDDQFSVERPDGSNFTLKIRSTKLEDSAMYFCASSVHGGNTEAFFGQGTRLTVV.

The chain links TRBV12-3 or TRBV12-4 to TRBJ1-2; D is possibly TRBD1 (5 bases). This CDR3 is built from 14 residues. V gave up 5 bases and J gave up 4 bases, with 14 bases separating them. The CDR3 is CASSPGGSSYGYTF. DNA for the CDR3: TGTGCCAGCAGTCCCGGGGGGTCAAGCTATGGCTACACCTTC.

The chain joins TRBV29-1 to TRBJ2-5; 12 positions match TRBD2. Trimming removed 6 bases from V and 4 bases from J; junction bases left unmatched: 6. CDR3 size: 14 residues. CDR1 and CDR2 (germline): SQVTM, ANQGSEA. CDR3 coding DNA: TGCAGCGTAGAGACTAGCGGGAGTGGAGAGACCCAGTACTTC. As protein: CSVETSGSGETQYF.

The rearrangement links TRBV14 to TRBJ2-2, with 8 nucleotides matching TRBD1. Germline V gene data show CDR1 as SGHDN and CDR2 as FVKESK. The CDR3 has 17 residues. V gave up 0 bases and J gave up 4 bases; unmatched junction bases: 7. CDR3 residues: CASSQDWKTGATGELFF. The CDR3 DNA reads TGTGCCAGCAGCCAAGATTGGAAGACAGGGGCCACCGGGGAGCTGTTTTTT.

The chain uses TRBV7-3 and TRBJ2-1, with 7 bases matching TRBD1. The V segment lost 0 bases and the J segment 5 bases; nucleotides outside the gene matches: 4. CDR1 is SGHTA and CDR2 is FQGTGA in the germline V gene. This CDR3 spans 15 amino acids. For the CDR3, the DNA is TGTGCCAGCAGCTTAACGGGGGACAGTAACAATGAGCAGTTCTTC. Its protein is CASSLTGDSNNEQFF.

The chain's CDR3 is CASSLAWSSNIQYF. CDR3 sequence (DNA): TGTGCCAGCAGCTTAGCCTGGTCTAGTAACATTCAGTACTTC. This sequence joins TRBV7-8 and TRBJ2-4; D unclear. The CDR3 sequence is 14 residues long. V dropped 0 bases and J dropped 7 bases, with 10 bases sitting between them. Germline V CDR1 and CDR2: SGHVS, FQNEAQ.

The chain carries TRBV4-1 and TRBJ2-5; D tentatively fits TRBD1 or TRBD2 (5 bases each). V lost 5 bases to trimming and J lost 5 bases, with 18 bases between them. Germline V lookup: CDR1 MGHRA, CDR2 YSYEKL. This CDR3 spans 15 amino acids. CDR3: CASSEGPTGRETQYF. The DNA for the CDR3 is TGCGCCAGCAGCGAGGGACCGACGGGACGGGAGACCCAGTACTTC.

This clonotype was seen just once. The chain employs TRBV10-3 and TRBJ2-7, with TRBD2 identical over 9 bases. CDR1 and CDR2 (germline): ENHRY, SYGVKD. CDR3 length equals 15 residues. V shed 2 bases and J 1 base; nucleotides not matched to a gene: 3. The CDR3 nucleotides read TGTGCCATCAGTGAGGCTCTAGCGGGATCCTACGAGCAGTACTTC. Its protein product is CAISEALAGSYEQYF.

This chain joins TRBV2 and TRBJ2-7; perhaps D is TRBD1 or TRBD2 (5 bases each). The V gene lost 6 bases and the J gene lost 0 bases, with 12 bases spanning the gap. CDR3 length: 14 residues. In germline, CDR1 is SNHLY, CDR2 FYNNEI. This CDR3 reads CASRRDRHSYEQYF. DNA of the CDR3: TGTGCCAGCAGGAGGGACCGGCACTCCTACGAGCAGTACTTC.

This sequence joins TRBV29-1 and TRBJ2-7; possibly TRBD2 for D (6 bases). The V gene's germline CDR1 is SQVTM and CDR2 ANQGSEA. V gave up 6 bases and J gave up 4 bases, with 13 bases separating them. The CDR3 runs to 12 residues. CDR3 in amino acids: CSVARTTYEQYF. The DNA of the CDR3 is TGCAGCGTGGCCAGGACTACTTACGAGCAGTACTTC.

The chain is built from TRBV30 and TRBJ2-7; D possibly corresponds to TRBD1 (5 bases). Germline V gives CDR1 GTSNPN, CDR2 SVGIG (reference sequence). V shed 1 base and J shed 6 bases, with 10 bases lying between them. The CDR3 consists of 12 residues. CDR3: CAWSGQGREQYF. The CDR3 nucleotides read TGTGCCTGGAGTGGGCAGGGCCGCGAGCAGTACTTC. The full variable domain, with the rest looked up from reference TRBV30 and TRBJ2-7, is SQTIHQWPATLVQPVGSPLSLECTVEGTSNPNLYWYRQAAGRGLQLLFYSVGIGQISSEVPQNLSASRPQDRQFILSSKKLLLSDSGFYLCAWSGQGREQYFGPGTRLTVT.

The chain uses TRBV29-1 and TRBJ2-3; D possibly corresponds to TRBD2 (6 bases). The V gene's germline CDR1 is SQVTM and CDR2 ANQGSEA. CDR3 length: 14 amino acids. The CDR3 reads CNHPGGVRTDTQYF. In DNA, the CDR3 is TGCAACCATCCTGGCGGGGTTCGCACAGATACGCAGTATTTT.